This T cell receptor beta chain was recovered during a study of regulatory T cells in long-lasting Graves disease. Sample time point: newly diagnosed GD, antithyroid drugs for less than 3 months. PBMC-derived RNA was used for the TCR library. This CDR3 has 13 amino acids. V lost 3 bases, J lost 5 bases, and 8 bases lay in between. The germline CDR1 and CDR2 sequences are SGHTA and FQGNSA. In this sample, this clonotype turned up many times. Libraries of TCR beta came from iRepertoire HTBI primers plus Arm-PCR of CDR3 regions. TCRdb processed the multiplex PCR reads anew with MiXCR; each CDR3 protein has one entry. The data hold 500,000 or so distinct CDR3 sequences, with about 14% observed a single time. These sequences were also reported in another study, on T cells in Graves' hyperthyroidism and ophthalmopathy. That publication notes: A model of 13 V-J pairs discriminated ophthalmopathy from stable hyperthyroidism.

This TCR derives from a woman in her forties or fifties with Graves disease. Sequences were derived from peripheral blood mononuclear cells (PBMCs), sampled at new diagnosis, from a patient treated with antithyroid drugs. The rearrangement links TRBV7-2 to TRBJ1-5; the D is unclear. The CDR3 reads CASSLEEDQPQHF. CDR3 sequence (DNA): TGTGCCAGCAGCTTGGAGGAGGATCAGCCCCAGCATTTT. Using reference TRBV7-2 and TRBJ1-5 for the parts outside the CDR3, the full variable domain is GAGVSQSPSNKVTEKGKDVELRCDPISGHTALYWYRQSLGQGLEFLIYFQGNSAPDKSGLPSDRFSAERTGGSVSTLTIQRTQQEDSAVYLCASSLEEDQPQHFGDGTRLSIL.